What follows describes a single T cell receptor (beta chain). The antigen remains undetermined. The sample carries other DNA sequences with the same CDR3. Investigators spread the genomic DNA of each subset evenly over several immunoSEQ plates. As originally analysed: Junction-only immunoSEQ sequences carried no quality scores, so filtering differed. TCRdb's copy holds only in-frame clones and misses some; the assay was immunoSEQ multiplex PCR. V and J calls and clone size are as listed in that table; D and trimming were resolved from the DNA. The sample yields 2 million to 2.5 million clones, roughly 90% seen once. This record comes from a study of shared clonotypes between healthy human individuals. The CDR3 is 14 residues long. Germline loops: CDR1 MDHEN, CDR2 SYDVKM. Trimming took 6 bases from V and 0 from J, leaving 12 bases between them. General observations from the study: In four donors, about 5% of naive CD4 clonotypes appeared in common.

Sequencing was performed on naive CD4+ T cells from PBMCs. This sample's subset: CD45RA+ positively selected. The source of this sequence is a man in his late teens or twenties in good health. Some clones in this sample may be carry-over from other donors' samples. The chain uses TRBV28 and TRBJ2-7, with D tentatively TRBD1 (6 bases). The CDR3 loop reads CASSSAGASYEQYF. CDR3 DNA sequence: TGTGCCAGCAGCTCGGCAGGGGCCTCCTACGAGCAGTACTTC.